This passage covers 7 T cell receptor beta chains from one sample sequenced in a study of T cell repertoires in cytomegalovirus infection (dated by TCRdb to between 2019 and 2020). No antigen has been assigned to these receptors. Sequencing relied on an Illumina HiSeq 1500. TCRdb itself trimmed the public reads at Q25 with fastp, ran MiXCR and retained productive beta chains. Each record represents a unique CDR3 protein, reported with the most common genes and DNA among its rows. The sample table shows approximately 770,000 distinct CDR3 sequences, and just under 30% are seen once. The top ten clonotypes cover 10% to 15% of the sample. The sample's treatment or condition label, in plain terms: in vitro stimulation with specific CMV peptide epitopes to enrich CMV-specific T cells. This sample comprised cultured CD8+ T cells from PBMCs, obtained from culture after CMV antigen stimulation. The receptors stem from a human donor in good health (CMV status not recorded). Some clones in this sample may be carry-over from other donors' samples.

This clonotype was seen at least ten times. The rearrangement uses TRBV27 and TRBJ1-5; D unclear. CDR1 is MNHEY and CDR2 is SMNVEV in the germline V gene (reference sequence). V was trimmed by 0 bases and J by 3 bases, leaving 6 bases between them. This CDR3 contains 14 residues. The CDR3 region has the DNA TGTGCCAGCAGTTTATCCGGCAACAATCAGCCCCAGCATTTT. Encoded protein: CASSLSGNNQPQHF.

The chain carries TRBV19 and TRBJ2-5, with 7 bases matching TRBD1. The germline V gene has CDR1 LNHDA and CDR2 SQIVND (reference sequence). V lost 5 bases and J lost 1; bases outside the gene matches: 10. The CDR3 covers 16 residues. CDR3: CASSLEQGTRQETQYF. For the CDR3, the DNA is TGTGCCAGTAGTCTCGAACAGGGGACCCGCCAAGAGACCCAGTACTTC. The variable domain in full, completed from reference TRBV19 and TRBJ2-5, reads DGGITQSPKYLFRKEGQNVTLSCEQNLNHDAMYWYRQDPGQGLRLIYYSQIVNDFQKGDIAEGYSVSREKKESFPLTVTSAQKNPTAFYLCASSLEQGTRQETQYFGPGTRLLVL.

Here the CDR3 reads CASSLAPGNRNEQFF. The DNA for the CDR3 is TGTGCCAGCAGCTTAGCGCCCGGAAATAGAAATGAGCAGTTCTTC. The chain links TRBV7-9 to TRBJ2-1; D is undetermined. Trimming pared 0 bases from V and 7 bases from J, leaving 13 bases between. The CDR3 has 15 amino acids. Per germline, CDR1 SEHNR and CDR2 FQNEAQ (reference sequence).

This clonotype was recorded at least ten times. The chain is built from TRBV7-2 and TRBJ2-5, with 7 bases fitting TRBD2. Germline-derived CDR1 and CDR2 are SGHTA and FQGNSA. Trimming at V came to 1 base and at J to 5 bases, leaving 13 bases not matched to a gene. The CDR3 runs to 17 residues. The CDR3 region is CASSLGVSGLRRETQYF. The DNA for the CDR3 is TGTGCCAGCAGCTTAGGGGTTAGCGGGCTAAGAAGGGAGACCCAGTACTTC.

The V call is TRBV28, the J call TRBJ2-7; D gene unclear. V was cut by 2 bases and J by 1 base, with 12 bases left in between. Germline V gives CDR1 MDHEN, CDR2 SYDVKM. This CDR3 comprises 15 residues. The CDR3 is CASSLGVVGSYEQYV. CDR3 nucleotides: TGTGCCAGCAGTTTAGGGGTCGTGGGGTCCTACGAGCAGTACGTC.

The gene calls are TRBV27 and TRBJ1-2, with 7 bases fitting TRBD1. Germline CDR1 MNHEY, CDR2 SMNVEV (reference sequence). After removal of 6 bases from V and 2 bases from J, the junction contained 9 bases not matched to a gene. This CDR3 comprises 15 residues. CDR3 in amino acids: CASRDPGTENYGYTF. CDR3 bases: TGTGCCAGCAGAGATCCCGGGACAGAGAACTATGGCTACACCTTC.

This clonotype was seen a handful of times. This chain's CDR3 is CASSYSPGVEAFF. The DNA of the CDR3 is TGTGCCAGCAGTTACTCGCCGGGGGTTGAAGCTTTCTTT. The J gene is TRBJ1-1, the V gene TRBV7-6; D may be TRBD1 (5 bases). Germline V gene sequence: CDR1 SGHVS, CDR2 FNYEAQ. The CDR3 is 13 amino acids. Trimming stripped 6 bases from V and 7 bases from J, with 15 bases between.